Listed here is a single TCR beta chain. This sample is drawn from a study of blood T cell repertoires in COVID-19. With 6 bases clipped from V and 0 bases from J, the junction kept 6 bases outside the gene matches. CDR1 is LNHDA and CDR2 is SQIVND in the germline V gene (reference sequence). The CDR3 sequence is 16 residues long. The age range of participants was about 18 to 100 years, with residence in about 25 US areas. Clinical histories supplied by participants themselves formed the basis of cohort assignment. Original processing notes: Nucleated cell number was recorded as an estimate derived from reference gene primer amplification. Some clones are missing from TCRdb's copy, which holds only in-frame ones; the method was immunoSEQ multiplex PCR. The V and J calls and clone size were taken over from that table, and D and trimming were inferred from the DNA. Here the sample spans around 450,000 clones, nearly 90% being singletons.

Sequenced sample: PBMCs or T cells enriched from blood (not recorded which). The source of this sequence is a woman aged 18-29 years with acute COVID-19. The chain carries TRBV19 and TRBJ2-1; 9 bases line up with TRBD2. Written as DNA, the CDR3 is TGTGCCAGTAGCGGGGTAGCGGGAGCCTCCTACAATGAGCAGTTCTTC. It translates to CASSGVAGASYNEQFF.